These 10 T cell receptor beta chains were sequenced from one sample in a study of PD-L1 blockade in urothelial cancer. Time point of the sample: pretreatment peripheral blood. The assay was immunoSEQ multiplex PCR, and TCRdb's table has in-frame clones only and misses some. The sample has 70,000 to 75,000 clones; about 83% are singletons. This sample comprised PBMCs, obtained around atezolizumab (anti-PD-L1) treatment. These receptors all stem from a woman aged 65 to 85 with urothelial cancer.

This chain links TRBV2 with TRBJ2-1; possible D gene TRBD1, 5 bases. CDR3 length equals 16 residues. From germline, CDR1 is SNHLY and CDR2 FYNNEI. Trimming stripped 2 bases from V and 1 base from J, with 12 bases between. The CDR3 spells CASSESSGQSYNEQFF. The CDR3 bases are TGTGCCAGCAGTGAAAGTTCAGGGCAGTCCTACAATGAGCAGTTCTTC.

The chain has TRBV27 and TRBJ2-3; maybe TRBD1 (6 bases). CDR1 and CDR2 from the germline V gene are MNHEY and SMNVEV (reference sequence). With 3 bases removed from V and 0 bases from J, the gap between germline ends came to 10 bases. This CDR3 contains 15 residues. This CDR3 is CASSFRGRSTDTQYF. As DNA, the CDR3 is TGTGCCAGCAGTTTCAGGGGTCGTAGCACAGATACGCAGTATTTT.

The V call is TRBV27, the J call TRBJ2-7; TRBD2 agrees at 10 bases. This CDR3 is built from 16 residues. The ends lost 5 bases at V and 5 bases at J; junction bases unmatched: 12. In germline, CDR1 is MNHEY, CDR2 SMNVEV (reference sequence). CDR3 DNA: TGTGCCAGCAGTGAATACAGCGGGAGGGTACCCCACGAGCAGTACTTC. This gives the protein CASSEYSGRVPHEQYF.

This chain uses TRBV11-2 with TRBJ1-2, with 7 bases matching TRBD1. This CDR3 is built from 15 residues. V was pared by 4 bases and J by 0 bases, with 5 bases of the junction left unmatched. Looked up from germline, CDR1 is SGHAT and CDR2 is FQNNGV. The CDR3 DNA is TGTGCCAGCAGCTCATGGGGGACAGCTAACTATGGCTACACCTTC. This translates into CASSSWGTANYGYTF.

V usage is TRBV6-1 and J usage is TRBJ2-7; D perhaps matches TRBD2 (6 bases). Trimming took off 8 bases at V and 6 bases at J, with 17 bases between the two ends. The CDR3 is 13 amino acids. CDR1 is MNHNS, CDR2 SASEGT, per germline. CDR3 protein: CASRIQEGGEQYF. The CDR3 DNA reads TGTGCCAGCCGAATACAGGAGGGAGGCGAGCAGTACTTC.

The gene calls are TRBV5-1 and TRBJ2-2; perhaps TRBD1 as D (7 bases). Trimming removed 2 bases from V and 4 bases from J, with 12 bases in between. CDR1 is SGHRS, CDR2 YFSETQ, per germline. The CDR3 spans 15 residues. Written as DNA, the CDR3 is TGCGCCAGCAGCTTTGGACAGGAGGGCACCGGGGAGCTGTTTTTT. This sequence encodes CASSFGQEGTGELFF.

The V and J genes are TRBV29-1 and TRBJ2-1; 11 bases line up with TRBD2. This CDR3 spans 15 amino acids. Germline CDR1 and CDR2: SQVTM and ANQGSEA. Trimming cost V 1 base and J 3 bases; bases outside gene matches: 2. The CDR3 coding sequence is TGCAGCGTTGAAGGCACTAGCGGGAGCTACAATGAGCAGTTCTTC. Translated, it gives CSVEGTSGSYNEQFF.

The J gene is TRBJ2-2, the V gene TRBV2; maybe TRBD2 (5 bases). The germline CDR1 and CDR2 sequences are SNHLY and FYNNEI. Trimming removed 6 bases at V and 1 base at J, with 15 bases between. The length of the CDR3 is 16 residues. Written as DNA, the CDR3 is TGTGCCAGCAGCAAAGGACTTACCGTGAACACCGGGGAGCTGTTTTTT. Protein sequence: CASSKGLTVNTGELFF. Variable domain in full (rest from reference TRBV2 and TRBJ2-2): EPEVTQTPSHQVTQMGQEVILRCVPISNHLYFYWYRQILGQKVEFLVSFYNNEISEKSEIFDDQFSVERPDGSNFTLKIRSTKLEDSAMYFCASSKGLTVNTGELFFGEGSRLTVL.

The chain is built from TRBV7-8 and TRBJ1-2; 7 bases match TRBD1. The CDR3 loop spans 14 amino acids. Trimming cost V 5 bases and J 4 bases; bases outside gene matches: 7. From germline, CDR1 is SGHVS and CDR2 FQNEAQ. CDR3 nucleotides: TGTGCCAGCAGCCCAGACAGGGCGTTCTATGGCTACACCTTC. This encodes CASSPDRAFYGYTF.

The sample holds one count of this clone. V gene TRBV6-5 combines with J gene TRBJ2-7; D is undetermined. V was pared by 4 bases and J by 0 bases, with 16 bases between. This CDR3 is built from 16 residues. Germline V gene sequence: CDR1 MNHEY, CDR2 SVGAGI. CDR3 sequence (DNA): TGTGCCAGCAGTTCTTTTTTGGGCTCCCGCTCCTACGAGCAGTACTTC. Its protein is CASSSFLGSRSYEQYF.